This passage covers 12 T cell receptor beta chains from one sample sequenced in a study of T-cell reconstitution after alpha-beta-depleted transplantation in children. TCRbeta library preparation incorporated unique molecular identifiers. In TCRdb, the PCR reads were re-called with MiXCR into one record per CDR3 protein. The sample has about 460,000 distinct CDR3 sequences; approximately 12% are singletons. The sample in question was PBMCs from the stem cell graft donor, obtained from the stem cell graft. The receptor source for this set is a human donor who donated a stem cell graft to a child with combined immunodeficiency.

This clonotype was observed a handful of times. The chain joins TRBV5-6 to TRBJ1-2; 7 positions match TRBD1. V gave up 7 bases and J gave up 1 base; unmatched junction bases: 7. Germline values: CDR1 SGHDT, CDR2 YYEEEE. This CDR3 contains 14 residues. The CDR3 sequence is CASQIGDSNYGYTF. CDR3 bases: TGTGCCAGCCAGATTGGGGACAGTAACTATGGCTACACCTTC.

This clonotype was seen more than once but under ten times. The rearrangement joins TRBV7-3 to TRBJ2-2, with D possibly TRBD2 on 6 matching bases. Germline lookup yields CDR1 SGHTA and CDR2 FQGTGA. The CDR3 is 14 amino acids. The germline V and J ends were trimmed by 6 bases and 2 bases, with 10 bases remaining between them. CDR3 sequence: CASRGGPNTGELFF. The CDR3 DNA reads as TGTGCCAGCAGGGGAGGACCAAACACCGGGGAGCTGTTTTTT.

Ten or more counts support this clonotype. The chain has TRBV5-4 and TRBJ2-7; 11 positions agree with TRBD1. Germline V gene sequence: CDR1 SGHNT, CDR2 YYREEE (reference sequence). This CDR3 spans 15 amino acids. The ends lost 4 bases at V and 3 bases at J; junction bases unmatched: 6. CDR3 DNA: TGTGCCAGCAGCGTCGGACAGGGGGCGGGCTACGAGCAGTACTTC. This gives the protein CASSVGQGAGYEQYF.

This clonotype was found a few times. The chain is built from TRBV6-2 or TRBV6-3 and TRBJ2-3; 14 positions agree with TRBD2. Germline V gene data show CDR1 as MNHEY and CDR2 as SVGEGT. This CDR3 contains 19 residues. Trimming removed 2 bases from V and 2 bases from J; junction bases left unmatched: 9. In DNA form, the CDR3 reads TGTGCCAGCAGTTACGGCCCGACTAGCGGGGGGGCGAACACAGATACGCAGTATTTT. Protein product: CASSYGPTSGGANTDTQYF.

The V call is TRBV12-5, the J call TRBJ2-3, with no clear D. The length of the CDR3 is 14 residues. The V gene lost 1 base and the J gene lost 0 bases, with 5 bases spanning the gap. Germline CDR1 reads LGHNT; CDR2 reads FRNRAP. The CDR3 DNA sequence: TGTGCTAGTGGTTTGGACGTAAGCACAGATACGCAGTATTTT. The encoded protein is CASGLDVSTDTQYF.

This clonotype was recorded at least ten times. The rearrangement joins TRBV27 to TRBJ2-1, with a possible D match to TRBD2 (5 bases). The CDR3 spans 11 residues. V was cut by 6 bases and J by 10 bases, with 10 bases left in between. The V gene's germline CDR1 is MNHEY and CDR2 SMNVEV (reference sequence). The CDR3 nucleotides are TGTGCCAGCAGCCCCGGGATGGAGCAGTTCTTC. Protein product: CASSPGMEQFF.

The chain has TRBV12-3 or TRBV12-4 and TRBJ2-7; 7 nucleotides align to TRBD1. CDR3 length equals 14 residues. Losses at the gene ends were 4 bases for V and 11 bases for J; bases not matched to a gene: 14. CDR3 bases: TGTGCCAGCAGTTCTCCGGGACAGACAGAACTTAAGTACTTC. Translation gives CASSSPGQTELKYF.

This clonotype was counted ten times or more. The chain employs TRBV5-1 and TRBJ2-5; 7 nucleotides line up with TRBD2. This CDR3 is built from 15 residues. Germline values: CDR1 SGHRS, CDR2 YFSETQ. J gave up 5 bases and V 0 bases, and 7 bases lay outside the gene matches. The CDR3 sequence: CASSLDGGVIETQYF. The CDR3 DNA sequence: TGCGCCAGCAGCTTGGATGGGGGGGTCATTGAGACCCAGTACTTC.

There are many counts of this clonotype. The V call is TRBV12-3 or TRBV12-4, the J call TRBJ2-7; TRBD1 matches at 9 bases. Trimming took 6 bases from V and 4 from J; bases not matched to a gene: 7. The CDR3 extends over 14 amino acids. DNA for the CDR3: TGTGCCAGCAGGCAACAGGGGGCTGGGTACGAGCAGTACTTC. Its translation: CASRQQGAGYEQYF.

This clonotype was counted many times. V gene TRBV7-3 combines with J gene TRBJ2-4, with 7 bases aligning to TRBD2. Losses at the gene ends were 3 bases for V and 8 bases for J; bases not matched to a gene: 4. The germline CDR1 and CDR2 sequences are SGHTA and FQGTGA. The CDR3 contains 13 residues. The CDR3 is CASSFGEGDIQYF. The CDR3 nucleotides are TGTGCCAGCAGCTTTGGGGAGGGCGACATTCAGTACTTC. Looking up the rest from reference TRBV7-3 and TRBJ2-4 gives the full variable domain: GAGVSQTPSNKVTEKGKYVELRCDPISGHTALYWYRQSLGQGPEFLIYFQGTGAADDSGLPNDRFFAVRPEGSVSTLKIQRTERGDSAVYLCASSFGEGDIQYFGAGTRLSVL.

V is TRBV7-9 and J is TRBJ1-1; TRBD1 might be the D (5 bases). V gave up 1 base and J gave up 11 bases, with 17 bases separating them. Germline CDR1 SEHNR, CDR2 FQNEAQ (reference sequence). This CDR3 is built from 14 residues. CDR3 protein: CASSLGGPSFGAFF. CDR3 nucleotides: TGTGCCAGCAGCTTAGGGGGACCCAGTTTTGGGGCTTTCTTT. Combining the CDR3 with reference TRBV7-9 and TRBJ1-1 gives the whole variable domain DTGVSQNPRHKITKRGQNVTFRCDPISEHNRLYWYRQTLGQGPEFLTYFQNEAQLEKSRLLSDRFSAERPKGSFSTLEIQRTEQGDSAMYLCASSLGGPSFGAFFGQGTRLTVV.

The sample holds many counts of this clonotype. The chain recombines TRBV6-2 or TRBV6-3 with TRBJ2-2; D not certain. The CDR3 consists of 13 residues. Between the trimmed V and J ends, which lost 6 bases and 5 bases, there was a span of 10 bases. Germline assignment: CDR1 MNHEY and CDR2 SVGEGT. The CDR3 DNA sequence: TGTGCCAGCAGCTTTAGTTCGACCGGGGAGCTGTTTTTT. Its protein product is CASSFSSTGELFF.